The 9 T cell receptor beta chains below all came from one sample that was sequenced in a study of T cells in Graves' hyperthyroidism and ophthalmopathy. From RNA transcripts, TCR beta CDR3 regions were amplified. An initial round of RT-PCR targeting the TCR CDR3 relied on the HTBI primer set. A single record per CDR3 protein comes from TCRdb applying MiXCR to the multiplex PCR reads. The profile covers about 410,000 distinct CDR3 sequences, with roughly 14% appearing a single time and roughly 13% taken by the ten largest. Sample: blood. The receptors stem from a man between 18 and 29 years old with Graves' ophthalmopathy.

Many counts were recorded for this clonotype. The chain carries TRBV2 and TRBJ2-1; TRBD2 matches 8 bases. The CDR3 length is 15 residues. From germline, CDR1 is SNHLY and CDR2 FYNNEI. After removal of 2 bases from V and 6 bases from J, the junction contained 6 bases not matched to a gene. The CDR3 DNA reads TGTGCCAGCAGTGAACCGGGACTAGTGAGCAATGAGCAGTTCTTC. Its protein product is CASSEPGLVSNEQFF.

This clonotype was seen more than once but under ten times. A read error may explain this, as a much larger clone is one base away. The CDR3 DNA sequence: TGTGCCAACAGTTTAAGGTGGGGGAAAGAGACCCAGTACTTC. Translated, it gives CANSLRWGKETQYF. V usage is TRBV12-3 or TRBV12-4 and J usage is TRBJ2-5; D is tentatively TRBD1 or TRBD2 (5 bases each). The CDR3 totals 14 residues.

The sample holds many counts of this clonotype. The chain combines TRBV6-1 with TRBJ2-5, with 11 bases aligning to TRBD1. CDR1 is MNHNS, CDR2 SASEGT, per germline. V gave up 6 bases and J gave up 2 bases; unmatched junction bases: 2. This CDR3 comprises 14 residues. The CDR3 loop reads CASRDRGLQETQYF. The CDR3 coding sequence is TGTGCCAGCAGGGACAGGGGGCTACAAGAGACCCAGTACTTC.

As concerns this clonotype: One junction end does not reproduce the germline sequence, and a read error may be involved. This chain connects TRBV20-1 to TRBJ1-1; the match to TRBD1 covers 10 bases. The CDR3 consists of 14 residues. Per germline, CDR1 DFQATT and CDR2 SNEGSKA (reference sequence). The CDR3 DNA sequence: TGCAGTGCAAAACCGGGACAGGGGCCCACTGAAACTTTCTTT. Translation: CSAKPGQGPTETFF.

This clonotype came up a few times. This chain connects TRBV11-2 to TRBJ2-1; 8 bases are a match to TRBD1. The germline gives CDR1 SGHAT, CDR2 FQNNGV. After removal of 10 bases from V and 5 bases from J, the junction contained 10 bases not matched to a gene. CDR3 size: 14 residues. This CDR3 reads CANRSTGANNEQFF. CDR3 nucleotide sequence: TGTGCCAACAGATCGACAGGGGCAAACAATGAGCAGTTCTTC.

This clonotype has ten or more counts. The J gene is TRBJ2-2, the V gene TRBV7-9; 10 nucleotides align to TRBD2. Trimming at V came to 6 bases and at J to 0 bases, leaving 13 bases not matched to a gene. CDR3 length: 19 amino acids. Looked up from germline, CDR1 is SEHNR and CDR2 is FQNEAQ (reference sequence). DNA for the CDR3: TGTGCCAGCAGTTTGGTTTGGACTAGCGGCGTACCGAACACCGGGGAGCTGTTTTTT. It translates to CASSLVWTSGVPNTGELFF.

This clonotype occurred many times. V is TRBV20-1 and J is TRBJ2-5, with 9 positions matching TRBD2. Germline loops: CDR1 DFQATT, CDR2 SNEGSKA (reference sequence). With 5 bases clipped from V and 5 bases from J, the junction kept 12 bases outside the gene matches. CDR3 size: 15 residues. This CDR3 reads CSAETRGGPGETQYF. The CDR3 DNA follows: TGCAGTGCTGAAACGCGGGGGGGCCCTGGTGAGACCCAGTACTTC.

The CDR3 bases are TGCGCCAGCAGCTTAACTAGGGAGGCGCAGTATTTT. It translates to CASSLTREAQYF. The chain uses TRBV5-1 and TRBJ2-3; D perhaps matches TRBD2 (6 bases). CDR3 length equals 12 residues. In germline, CDR1 is SGHRS, CDR2 YFSETQ. Trimming removed 2 bases at V and 10 bases at J, with 11 bases between.

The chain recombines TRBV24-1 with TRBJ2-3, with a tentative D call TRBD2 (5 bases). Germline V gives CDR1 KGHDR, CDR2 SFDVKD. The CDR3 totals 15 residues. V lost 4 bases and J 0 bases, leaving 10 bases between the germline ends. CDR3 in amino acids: CATSEGSSSTDTQYF. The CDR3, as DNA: TGTGCCACCAGTGAGGGGAGCTCTAGCACAGATACGCAGTATTTT.